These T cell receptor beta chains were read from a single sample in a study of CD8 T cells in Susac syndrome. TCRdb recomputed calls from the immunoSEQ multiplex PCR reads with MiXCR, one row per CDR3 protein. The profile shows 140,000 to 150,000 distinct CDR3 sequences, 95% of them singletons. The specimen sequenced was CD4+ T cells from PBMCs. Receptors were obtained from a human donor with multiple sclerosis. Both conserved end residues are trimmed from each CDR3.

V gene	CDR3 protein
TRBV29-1	SVDVGSSMEY
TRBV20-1	SARVEGLWGEQF
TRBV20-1	SARPGGSSGANVLT
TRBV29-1	SADRRGWQRNEQF
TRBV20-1	SARVRGP
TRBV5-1	ASSFGTDVGYT
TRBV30	AWRGQLIGRLNTEAF
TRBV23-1	ASSHLLAGGPYEQF
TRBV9	ASSVDRGMEETQY
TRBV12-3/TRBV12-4	ASSLTRQLSSTDTQY
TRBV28	ASSTPTGLTFGYT